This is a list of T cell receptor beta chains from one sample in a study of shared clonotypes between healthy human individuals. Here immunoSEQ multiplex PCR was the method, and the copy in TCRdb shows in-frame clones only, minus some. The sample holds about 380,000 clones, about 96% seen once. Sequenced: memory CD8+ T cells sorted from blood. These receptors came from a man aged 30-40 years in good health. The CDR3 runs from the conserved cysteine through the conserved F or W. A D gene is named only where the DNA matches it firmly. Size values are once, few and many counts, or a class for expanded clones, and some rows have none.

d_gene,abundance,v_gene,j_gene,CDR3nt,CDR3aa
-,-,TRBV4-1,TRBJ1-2,TGCGCCAGCAGCCCATCGCTCCAGGTAGATAATGGCTACACCTTC,CASSPSLQVDNGYTF
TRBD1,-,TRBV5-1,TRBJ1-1,TGCGCCAGCAGCCTCTGGACAGGGAGGGAAGCTTTCTTT,CASSLWTGREAFF
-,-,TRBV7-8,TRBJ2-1,TGTGCCAGCAGCTTAGTAGCGGAGGCTGAGCAGTTCTTC,CASSLVAEAEQFF
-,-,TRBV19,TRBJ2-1,TGTGCCAGTAGCCCGGGGGCGGTGAGCTCCTACAATGAGCAGTTCTTC,CASSPGAVSSYNEQFF
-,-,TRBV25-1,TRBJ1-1,TGTGCCAGCAGTGAACTAGAGAGGGGGGCTGAAGCTTTCTTT,CASSELERGAEAFF
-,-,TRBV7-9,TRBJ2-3,TGTGCCAGCAGCTTACTAAATCCAGGGGCCGGCACAGATACGCAGTATTTT,CASSLLNPGAGTDTQYF
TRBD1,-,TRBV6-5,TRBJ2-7,TGTGCCAGCAGTTCACTACCCGGGACAGGGATCAACGAGCAGTACTTC,CASSSLPGTGINEQYF
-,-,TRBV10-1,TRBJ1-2,TGCGCCAGCAGTGAGTATAAGAGAACAGATAATTATGGCTACACCTTC,CASSEYKRTDNYGYTF
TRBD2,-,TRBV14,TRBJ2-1,TGTGCCAGCAGCCAAGGACTAGCGGGAGCCAATGAGCAGTTCTTC,CASSQGLAGANEQFF
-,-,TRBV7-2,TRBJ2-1,TGTGCCAGCAGCTTCTTCCCCCAAAGGCCGTTCTTC,CASSFFPQRPFF
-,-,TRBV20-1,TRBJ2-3,TGCAGTGCTAGCAACACAGATACGCAGTATTTT,CSASNTDTQYF
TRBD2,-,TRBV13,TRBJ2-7,TGTGCCAGCAGCTTAGGGACTAGCGGGATGGTCGAGCAGTACTTC,CASSLGTSGMVEQYF
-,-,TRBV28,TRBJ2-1,TGTGCCAGCAGTTTCGTGCAAATTCGGTACAATGAGCAGTTCTTC,CASSFVQIRYNEQFF
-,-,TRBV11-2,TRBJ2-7,TGTGCCAGCAGCTTAGTGCATACGTTAGACCTCAGCTCCTACGAGCAGTACTTC,CASSLVHTLDLSSYEQYF
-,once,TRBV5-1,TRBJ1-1,TGCGCCAGCAGCTTGGGCCAGTCGGGTGAAGCTTTCTTT,CASSLGQSGEAFF
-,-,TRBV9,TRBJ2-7,TGTGCCAGCAGCGGGACGTTGAGCTCCTACGAGCAGTACTTC,CASSGTLSSYEQYF
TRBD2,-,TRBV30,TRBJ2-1,TGTGCCTGGACGAGAGCGGGAGTTCGCAATGAGCAGTTCTTC,CAWTRAGVRNEQFF
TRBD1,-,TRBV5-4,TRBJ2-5,TGTGCCAGCAGCTTGGTGAGGGGGCATGCTGGGAAGGAGACCCAGTACTTC,CASSLVRGHAGKETQYF
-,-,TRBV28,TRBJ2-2,TGTGCCAGCAGTTTACGCCCAACCTCCGGGGGCGGGGAGCTGTTTTTT,CASSLRPTSGGGELFF
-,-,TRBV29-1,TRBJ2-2,TGCAGCGTTGGAACAGGGATGACCGGGGAGCTGTTTTTT,CSVGTGMTGELFF
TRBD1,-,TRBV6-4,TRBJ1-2,TGTGCCAGCAGTGACTTCGGGACAGGGAACTATGGCTACACCTTC,CASSDFGTGNYGYTF
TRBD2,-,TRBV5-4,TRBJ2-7,TGTGCCAGCACCTTGCCGCGGGGGGAATACTACGAGCAGTACTTC,CASTLPRGEYYEQYF